Only one count was recorded for the clone carrying this T cell receptor (beta chain). These data come from a study of response to subunit inactivated influenza vaccine. Germline V lookup: CDR1 SGHTA, CDR2 FQGNSA. The CDR3 runs 15 residues. The V gene end was trimmed by 4 bases and the J gene end by 5 bases; junction bases not matched to a gene: 10. TCRdb re-derived calls from the RT-PCR reads in MiXCR, one entry per CDR3 protein. The table shows approximately 520,000 distinct CDR3 sequences, with over 25% occurring only once. The input for sequencing was CD4+ T cells sorted from PBMCs, taken around 5 days after vaccination. The chain has TRBV7-2 and TRBJ2-5, with TRBD1 identical over 7 bases. The TCR was taken from a man over 45 who received an inactivated influenza vaccine. The CDR3 coding sequence is TGTGCCAGCAGCTCTCAGACAGGGTGGATCGAGACCCAGTACTTC. Residues: CASSSQTGWIETQYF.